The clone carrying this TCR beta chain appeared many times. Its specificity is not known. The CDR3 length is 16 residues. CDR1 MGHRA and CDR2 YSYEKL come from the germline V gene. The V end was cut by 0 bases, the J end by 7 bases, with 18 bases between. The sample comes from a study of T cells after yellow fever vaccination. Study in general: Any fraction with a low cell number was prepared using SMART-Seq v4 Ultra Low Input.

Synthesis of TCR cDNA relied on 5'RACE template switching, which attached a universal primer site and UMIs. TCRdb ran MiXCR on the 5' RACE reads and lists one entry per CDR3 protein. This table holds approximately 70,000 distinct CDR3 sequences, about 6.5% found once. Study results and limitations: Although the secondary response was weaker, it peaked faster, at day 5 versus 15. Most clones from primary vaccination resurfaced after the booster (approximately 95% CD4, around 89% CD8).

Here the sequenced sample was CD8+ T cells sorted from PBMCs, taken roughly 46 days after the first yellow fever vaccination. This chain joins TRBV4-1 and TRBJ1-1; D is perhaps TRBD1 (6 bases). This sequence originates from a man between 18 and 29 years old who received the YFV17D yellow fever vaccine. The CDR3, as DNA: TGCGCCAGCAGCCAAGAAACTAGGACAGATTTCGTTGAAGCTTTCTTT. This sequence encodes CASSQETRTDFVEAFF.